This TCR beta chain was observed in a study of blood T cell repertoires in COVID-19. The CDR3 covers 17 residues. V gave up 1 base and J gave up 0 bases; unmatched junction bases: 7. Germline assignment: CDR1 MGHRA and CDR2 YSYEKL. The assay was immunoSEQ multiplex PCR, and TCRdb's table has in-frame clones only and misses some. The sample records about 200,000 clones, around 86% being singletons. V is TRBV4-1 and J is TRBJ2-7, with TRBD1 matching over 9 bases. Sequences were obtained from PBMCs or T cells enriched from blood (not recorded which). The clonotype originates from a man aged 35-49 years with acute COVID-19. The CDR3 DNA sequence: TGCGCCAGCAGCCAAGGGTCTCCGGGACAGGGCTCCTACGAGCAGTACTTC. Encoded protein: CASSQGSPGQGSYEQYF.